This TCR beta chain derives from a study of blood T cell repertoires in COVID-19. Study-level background: Samples of COVID-19 (acute and convalescent) were obtained from the United States, Italy and Spain.

In the authors' methods: By means of reference gene primer amplification, nucleated cell counts were estimated. Clones were read by immunoSEQ multiplex PCR, and TCRdb kept only the in-frame ones, dropping some. V and J calls and clone size are given by that table; D and trimming were obtained from the DNA. The repertoire holds 200,000 to 250,000 clones, more than 85% seen once, with roughly a tenth in the top ten. V lost 9 bases and J lost 0, with 23 bases in between. There are 19 residues in the CDR3. Germline V gene lookup returns CDR1 KGHDR and CDR2 SFDVKD. The material sequenced was peripheral blood. The chain joins TRBV24-1 to TRBJ2-6; D perhaps matches TRBD2 (7 bases). This clonotype was sampled from a woman between 50 and 59 years old with COVID-19, enrolled during active disease. This CDR3 reads CATRPFRGGAVSGANVLTF. The CDR3 nucleotides are TGTGCCACCCGGCCCTTCCGTGGGGGGGCCGTCTCTGGGGCCAACGTCCTGACTTTC.